The 32 T cell receptor beta chains listed next were all sequenced from one sample in a study of T cell responses to AZD1222 COVID-19 vaccine. This table comes from immunoSEQ multiplex PCR, and its TCRdb copy is limited to in-frame clones, with some not included. This repertoire shows about 90,000 clones, under 95% found once; its top ten account for roughly 5%. Sequencing was performed on peripheral blood, taken on day 0 of MenACWY control vaccination. The receptors here all came from an adult in good health.

The rearrangement joins TRBV6-5 to TRBJ2-7; possibly TRBD1 for D (5 bases). V dropped 4 bases and J dropped 0 bases, with 13 bases sitting between them. Germline V gene data show CDR1 as MNHEY and CDR2 as SVGAGI. This CDR3 is 15 amino acids long. The CDR3 region has the DNA TGTGCCAGCAGTTTATCTCGACAGAGCTCCTACGAGCAGTACTTC. Protein: CASSLSRQSSYEQYF.

This chain connects TRBV29-1 to TRBJ2-1; 16 bases line up with TRBD2. Trimming took 4 bases from V and 7 from J; bases not matched to a gene: 4. The germline gives CDR1 SQVTM, CDR2 ANQGSEA. The CDR3 runs 15 residues. For the CDR3, the DNA is TGCAGCGTTGCTCTGGGACTAGCGGGAGGGAATGAGCAGTTCTTC. This gives the protein CSVALGLAGGNEQFF.

The chain carries TRBV2 and TRBJ2-4, with TRBD2 as a possible D gene (5 bases). The V and J ends lost 3 bases and 4 bases respectively, with 10 bases between them. CDR1 is SNHLY, CDR2 FYNNEI, per germline. The CDR3 length is 14 residues. The CDR3 DNA is TGTGCCAGCAGTGAGAGGGCAGATAAAAACATTCAGTACTTC. Translation: CASSERADKNIQYF.

The chain links TRBV19 to TRBJ1-4; D perhaps matches TRBD1 (5 bases). V lost 6 bases and J 0 bases, leaving 8 bases between the germline ends. Germline V CDR1 and CDR2: LNHDA, SQIVND (reference sequence). CDR3 size: 14 residues. The CDR3 is CASRPTATNEKLFF. CDR3 bases: TGTGCCAGTAGACCGACAGCAACTAATGAAAAACTGTTTTTT.

DNA for the CDR3: TGTGCCATCAGTGGGTTAGATACGCAGTATTTT. This encodes CAISGLDTQYF. V and J are TRBV10-3 and TRBJ2-3; D ambiguous. Germline CDR1 and CDR2: ENHRY and SYGVKD. The CDR3 is 11 residues long. Trimming shortened V by 4 bases and J by 5 bases, and 4 bases separated the two germline ends.

The CDR3 is CASSYSGLYSNQPQHF. The CDR3 DNA reads TGTGCCAGCAGTTACTCTGGGCTGTATAGCAATCAGCCCCAGCATTTT. The V gene is TRBV6-2 or TRBV6-3, the J gene TRBJ1-5, with unresolved D. V lost 0 bases and J lost 0, with 9 bases in between. CDR3 length equals 16 residues. Germline CDR1 reads MNHEY; CDR2 reads SVGEGT.

The genes are TRBV19 and TRBJ2-1; D call uncertain. The CDR3 is made up of 11 amino acids. V lost 4 bases and J lost 8, with 6 bases in between. From germline, CDR1 is LNHDA and CDR2 SQIVND (reference sequence). The CDR3 region has the DNA TGTGCCAGTAGTAATCGGGATGAGCAGTTCTTC. This codes for CASSNRDEQFF. Full variable domain (rest looked up from reference TRBV19 and TRBJ2-1): DGGITQSPKYLFRKEGQNVTLSCEQNLNHDAMYWYRQDPGQGLRLIYYSQIVNDFQKGDIAEGYSVSREKKESFPLTVTSAQKNPTAFYLCASSNRDEQFFGPGTRLTVL.

The chain uses TRBV9 and TRBJ1-1, with TRBD1 identical over 8 bases. The V gene end was trimmed by 0 bases and the J gene end by 4 bases; junction bases not matched to a gene: 2. This CDR3 region has 14 residues. Germline-derived CDR1 and CDR2 are SGDLS and YYNGEE. CDR3 amino acids: CASSVAGQGTEAFF. The DNA for the CDR3 is TGTGCCAGCAGCGTAGCTGGACAGGGCACTGAAGCTTTCTTT.

This chain links TRBV2 with TRBJ1-6; 8 nucleotides line up with TRBD1. J lost 6 bases, V lost 9 bases, and 4 bases had no gene match. Germline lookup yields CDR1 SNHLY and CDR2 FYNNEI. The CDR3 loop spans 13 amino acids. The CDR3 nucleotides read TGTGCCAGGCAGGGGGCGGGTAATTCACCCCTCCACTTT. This gives the protein CARQGAGNSPLHF. The full variable domain, rest sourced from reference TRBV2 and TRBJ1-6, is EPEVTQTPSHQVTQMGQEVILRCVPISNHLYFYWYRQILGQKVEFLVSFYNNEISEKSEIFDDQFSVERPDGSNFTLKIRSTKLEDSAMYFCARQGAGNSPLHFGNGTRLTVT.

This sequence joins TRBV18 and TRBJ2-1; 10 bases fit TRBD2. Germline V CDR1 and CDR2: KGHSH, LQKENI. J gave up 8 bases and V 1 base, and 5 bases lay outside the gene matches. The CDR3 loop spans 15 amino acids. CDR3 protein: CASSPLAGGSDEQFF. For the CDR3, the DNA is TGTGCCAGCTCACCACTAGCGGGAGGTAGTGATGAGCAGTTCTTC.

This chain links TRBV20-1 with TRBJ1-1, with D unclear. Trimming cost V 3 bases and J 8 bases, with 16 bases left between them. This CDR3 is built from 13 residues. In germline, CDR1 is DFQATT, CDR2 SNEGSKA (reference sequence). CDR3 region: CSASKDFYQEAFF. CDR3 sequence (DNA): TGCAGTGCTAGTAAGGACTTCTACCAGGAAGCTTTCTTT.

In its sample, this clone was seen once. The V call is TRBV29-1, the J call TRBJ2-5; D perhaps matches TRBD2 (5 bases). CDR3 length: 13 residues. Trimming removed 7 bases from V and 4 bases from J, with 16 bases in between. Germline CDR1 is SQVTM and CDR2 is ANQGSEA. CDR3 in DNA: TGCAGCGCAGCCCGTGGAGGCCCAGAGACCCAGTACTTC. Encoded protein: CSAARGGPETQYF.

The chain joins TRBV11-2 to TRBJ1-1, with D possibly TRBD1 on 6 matching bases. CDR1 SGHAT and CDR2 FQNNGV come from the germline V gene. With 5 bases removed from V and 6 bases from J, the gap between germline ends came to 13 bases. This CDR3 spans 13 amino acids. CDR3 DNA: TGTGCCAGCAGCAAAGCCAGGGGTGCTGAAGCTTTCTTT. This codes for CASSKARGAEAFF.

The chain uses TRBV29-1 and TRBJ2-1; perhaps TRBD2 as D (5 bases). V gave up 4 bases and J gave up 7 bases, with 11 bases separating them. Germline V gene data show CDR1 as SQVTM and CDR2 as ANQGSEA. The CDR3 loop spans 12 amino acids. In DNA, the CDR3 is TGCAGCGTTGGAGGGTCGGGGAATGAGCAGTTCTTC. It encodes CSVGGSGNEQFF.

The chain carries TRBV7-6 and TRBJ1-4; D gene unclear. Germline CDR1 is SGHVS and CDR2 is FNYEAQ. The CDR3 is 13 residues long. Trimming removed 0 bases from V and 8 bases from J, with 7 bases in between. In nucleotides, the CDR3 is TGTGCCAGCAGCTTAGCGGGGAGAGAAAAACTGTTTTTT. This encodes CASSLAGREKLFF.

This sequence joins TRBV19 and TRBJ2-7; 10 nucleotides agree with TRBD2. Looked up from germline, CDR1 is LNHDA and CDR2 is SQIVND (reference sequence). The CDR3 contains 15 residues. V dropped 4 bases and J dropped 4; count of bases not matched to a gene: 7. This chain's CDR3 is CASSTTGLALYEQYF. CDR3 nucleotide sequence: TGTGCCAGTAGTACCACGGGACTAGCGCTATACGAGCAGTACTTC.

This clone was seen just once. The chain is built from TRBV25-1 and TRBJ1-6; 9 bases align to TRBD1. Losses at the gene ends were 6 bases for V and 7 bases for J; bases not matched to a gene: 13. The CDR3 runs to 17 residues. The V gene's germline CDR1 is MGHDK and CDR2 SYGVNS. The CDR3 nucleotides read TGTGCCAGCAGCGGGCCCGGGACAGGGACGGCCAATTCACCCCTCCACTTT. Its protein product is CASSGPGTGTANSPLHF. The entire variable domain, with the rest obtained from reference TRBV25-1 and TRBJ1-6, is as follows: EADIYQTPRYLVIGTGKKITLECSQTMGHDKMYWYQQDPGMELHLIHYSYGVNSTEKGDLSSESTVSRIRTEHFPLTLESARPSHTSQYLCASSGPGTGTANSPLHFGNGTRLTVT.

This chain uses TRBV5-8 with TRBJ2-3, with a tentative D call TRBD2 (6 bases). The length of the CDR3 is 15 residues. Trimming removed 5 bases at V and 1 base at J, with 14 bases between. Germline V lookup: CDR1 SGHTS, CDR2 YDEGEE. CDR3 loop: CASRPWGGGTDTQYF. In DNA, the CDR3 is TGTGCCAGCAGACCCTGGGGCGGGGGCACAGATACGCAGTATTTT.

The genes are TRBV6-5 and TRBJ2-3; D uncertain. The CDR3 consists of 15 residues. CDR1 MNHEY and CDR2 SVGAGI come from the germline V gene. Trimming took 5 bases from V and 1 from J, leaving 13 bases between them. The CDR3 sequence: CASSLESLGTDTQYF. As DNA, the CDR3 is TGTGCCAGCAGTCTTGAGAGCTTAGGCACAGATACGCAGTATTTT.

V is TRBV12-3 or TRBV12-4 and J is TRBJ2-1; 7 nucleotides align to TRBD1. The CDR3 length is 13 residues. Trimming cost V 6 bases and J 4 bases; bases outside gene matches: 3. The CDR3 here is CASSSDRYNEQFF. For the CDR3, the DNA is TGTGCCAGCAGCTCGGACAGGTACAATGAGCAGTTCTTC.

The V gene is TRBV19, the J gene TRBJ2-7, with D perhaps matching TRBD1 or TRBD2 (5 bases each). V was cut by 3 bases and J by 5 bases, with 11 bases left in between. CDR3 length equals 13 residues. CDR1 and CDR2 from the germline V gene are LNHDA and SQIVND (reference sequence). CDR3 in DNA: TGTGCCAGTAGTATGGGGCAGGGACACGAGCAGTACTTC. It is translated as CASSMGQGHEQYF.

The V call is TRBV9, the J call TRBJ2-3; no clear D. This CDR3 region has 14 residues. Trimming shortened V by 0 bases and J by 2 bases, and 7 bases separated the two germline ends. Germline V gene lookup returns CDR1 SGDLS and CDR2 YYNGEE. The CDR3 nucleotides are TGTGCCAGCAGCGTAGCTTTCACCACAGATACGCAGTATTTT. This translates into CASSVAFTTDTQYF.

This chain uses TRBV7-6 with TRBJ1-6; D gene ambiguous. The V gene lost 5 bases and the J gene lost 7 bases, with 15 bases spanning the gap. Germline V lookup: CDR1 SGHVS, CDR2 FNYEAQ. The CDR3 contains 15 residues. The chain's CDR3 is CASSAMGSGNSPLHF. As DNA, the CDR3 is TGTGCCAGCAGCGCGATGGGATCGGGGAATTCACCCCTCCACTTT. The variable domain in full, completed from reference TRBV7-6 and TRBJ1-6, reads GAGVSQSPRYKVTKRGQDVALRCDPISGHVSLYWYRQALGQGPEFLTYFNYEAQQDKSGLPNDRFSAERPEGSISTLTIQRTEQRDSAMYRCASSAMGSGNSPLHFGNGTRLTVT.

CDR3: CASSLRDYEQYF. In DNA form, the CDR3 reads TGTGCCAGCAGTCTCCGGGACTACGAGCAGTACTTC. This chain connects TRBV6-2 or TRBV6-3 to TRBJ2-7; D may be TRBD2 (5 bases). CDR1 and CDR2 from the germline V gene are MNHEY and SVGEGT. The V gene lost 5 bases and the J gene lost 3 bases, with 8 bases spanning the gap. This CDR3 spans 12 amino acids.

The chain employs TRBV28 and TRBJ1-2; D remains ambiguous. The CDR3 has 13 residues. CDR1 and CDR2 (germline): MDHEN, SYDVKM. V lost 7 bases and J lost 2, with 11 bases in between. CDR3 DNA sequence: TGTGCCAGCACCCTTGAGCTCAACTATGGCTACACCTTC. Its protein is CASTLELNYGYTF.

The chain couples TRBV7-9 to TRBJ2-7; TRBD1 aligns across 8 bases. CDR1 and CDR2 (germline): SEHNR, FQNEAQ (reference sequence). The CDR3 has 15 residues. V shed 1 base and J 4 bases; nucleotides not matched to a gene: 6. The CDR3, as DNA: TGTGCCAGCAGCTTAGTGCAGGGGGCGTCGTACGAGCAGTACTTC. This sequence encodes CASSLVQGASYEQYF.

The chain employs TRBV3-1 (or the pseudogene TRBV3-2) and TRBJ2-1, with D possibly matching TRBD1 (5 bases). In germline, CDR1 is LGHDT, CDR2 YNNKEL (reference sequence). Trimming stripped 4 bases from V and 3 bases from J, with 10 bases between. The CDR3 runs 14 residues. The CDR3 protein is CASSPGHLYNEQFF. CDR3 sequence (DNA): TGTGCCAGCAGCCCCGGACACCTCTACAATGAGCAGTTCTTC.

The V and J genes are TRBV6-5 and TRBJ1-1; the D is unclear. The germline V and J ends were trimmed by 5 bases and 2 bases, with 12 bases remaining between them. Germline loops: CDR1 MNHEY, CDR2 SVGAGI. This CDR3 spans 14 amino acids. The CDR3 loop reads CASSMWAGNTEAFF. The CDR3 DNA reads TGTGCCAGCAGTATGTGGGCGGGTAACACTGAAGCTTTCTTT.

CDR3 DNA: TGTGCCAGCAGTTACGGGTCTGTTGAGGTCGATACGCAGTATTTT. This codes for CASSYGSVEVDTQYF. The rearrangement joins TRBV6-5 to TRBJ2-3; no clear D. The germline CDR1 and CDR2 sequences are MNHEY and SVGAGI. The CDR3 has 15 amino acids. V gave up 2 bases and J gave up 6 bases, with 15 bases separating them.

This chain uses TRBV6-2 or TRBV6-3 with TRBJ1-5; 8 nucleotides line up with TRBD1. The CDR3 runs to 15 residues. Germline CDR1 is MNHEY and CDR2 is SVGEGT. V trimming: 6 bases; J trimming: 2 bases; junction bases outside the gene matches: 6. CDR3 nucleotides: TGTGCCAGCAGCGATCCGACAGGGGGCAATCAGCCCCAGCATTTT. Its translation: CASSDPTGGNQPQHF.

J is TRBJ2-1 and V is TRBV20-1, with D hard to call. The ends were cut back, 5 bases at V and 7 bases at J, with 9 bases in the middle. The CDR3 is 11 residues long. CDR1 DFQATT and CDR2 SNEGSKA come from the germline V gene (reference sequence). This CDR3 is CSASKGNEQFF. The DNA of the CDR3 is TGCAGTGCTTCGAAAGGAAATGAGCAGTTCTTC.

DNA for the CDR3: TGTGCCAGCTCACCAGGGACAGGGAAGGAAAAACTGTTTTTT. It yields the protein CASSPGTGKEKLFF. This chain uses TRBV18 with TRBJ1-4; 9 nucleotides line up with TRBD1. V trimming: 2 bases; J trimming: 8 bases; junction bases outside the gene matches: 3. This CDR3 has 14 residues. Germline assignment: CDR1 KGHSH and CDR2 LQKENI.